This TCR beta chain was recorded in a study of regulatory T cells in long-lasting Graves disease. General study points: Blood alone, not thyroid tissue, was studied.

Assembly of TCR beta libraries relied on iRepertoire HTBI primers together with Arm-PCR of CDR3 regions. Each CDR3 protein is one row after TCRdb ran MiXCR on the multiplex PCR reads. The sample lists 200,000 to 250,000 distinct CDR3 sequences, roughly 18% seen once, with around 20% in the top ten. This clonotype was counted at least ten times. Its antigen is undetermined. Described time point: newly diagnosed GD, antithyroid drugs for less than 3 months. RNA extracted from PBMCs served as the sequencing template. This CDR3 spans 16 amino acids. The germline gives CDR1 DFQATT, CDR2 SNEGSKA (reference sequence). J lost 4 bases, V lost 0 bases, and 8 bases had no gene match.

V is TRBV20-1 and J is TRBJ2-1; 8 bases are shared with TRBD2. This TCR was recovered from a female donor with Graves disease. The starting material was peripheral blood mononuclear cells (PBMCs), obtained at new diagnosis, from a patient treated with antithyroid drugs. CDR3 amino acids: CSARDRATSVYNEQFF. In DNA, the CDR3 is TGCAGTGCTAGAGATAGGGCGACTAGCGTATACAATGAGCAGTTCTTC.